This T cell receptor (beta chain) was recorded in a study of T cell responses to AZD1222 COVID-19 vaccine. Study findings and constraints: The donor group comprised mostly white British people and more females; the analysis possibly underestimated clonal diversity.

Comments on this clone: Its specificity is unknown.

V lost 5 bases and J 4 bases, leaving 15 bases between the germline ends. This CDR3 is built from 15 residues. Germline CDR1 SEHNR, CDR2 FQNEAQ (reference sequence). Data came from immunoSEQ multiplex PCR; TCRdb stores just in-frame clones and leaves some out. Of 25,000 to 30,000 clones detected, about 77% appear once; the ten largest clones hold 4.5% to 7%. The source is an adult in good health. The chain uses TRBV7-9 and TRBJ1-3; D unclear. This specimen was peripheral blood, taken on day 0 of AZD1222 vaccination. CDR3 protein: CASSLYQPGGNTIYF. The CDR3 DNA follows: TGTGCCAGCAGCCTATACCAACCGGGGGGAAACACCATATATTTT.